This TCR beta chain was captured by sequencing in a study of blood T cell repertoires in COVID-19. The wider study: PBMCs, B-cell-depleted T cells, or T cells were the source of the cDNA or gDNA that made up the material.

Original handling: Nucleated cell number was recorded as an estimate derived from reference gene primer amplification. This table comes from immunoSEQ multiplex PCR, and its TCRdb copy is limited to in-frame clones, with some not included. For V, J and clone size, that table is used; D and trimming come from the DNA. This table holds 310,000 or so clones, 87% found once. Ages ranged from roughly 18 to 100 years, with residence in about two dozen US areas. The recovered donors of Cohort 3 showed two negative PCRs, clearance, or symptom resolution. The receptor comes from a young woman who had recovered from COVID-19. What was sequenced was PBMCs or T cells enriched from blood (not recorded which).

CDR3 sequence (DNA): TGTTCTTCCGGCGGCTCCTACAATGAGCAGTTCTTC. It is translated as CSSGGSYNEQFF. The rearrangement links TRBV19 to TRBJ2-1; D gene ambiguous. Germline lookup yields CDR1 LNHDA and CDR2 SQIVND (reference sequence). The CDR3 sequence is 12 residues long.